Listed below are T cell receptor beta chains from one sample, sequenced in a study of neoadjuvant anti-PD-1 for oral cavity cancer. The method was immunoSEQ multiplex PCR; TCRdb's version includes in-frame clones alone and lacks a portion of them. The sample consists of about 13,000 clones, over 60% of them appearing once. This specimen consisted of PBMCs, obtained after nivolumab (anti-PD-1) treatment. These receptors were obtained from a person aged 35-79 years with oral cavity squamous cell carcinoma. Each CDR3 is given with its conserved first and last residue. D genes are given only for firm matches. Clone size appears in some rows only: once, few, many, or a class for an expanded clone.

clone_size: -
d_call: -
j_call: TRBJ1-1
v_call: TRBV2
cdr3_nt: TGTGCCAGCAGCCCACTCTCCCGGGAAGCTTTCTTT
cdr3_aa: CASSPLSREAFF

clone_size: -
d_call: -
j_call: TRBJ2-1
v_call: TRBV6-5
cdr3_nt: TGTGCCAGCAGTTTTGACAGGATCTCCTACAATGAGCAGTTCTTC
cdr3_aa: CASSFDRISYNEQFF

clone_size: -
d_call: TRBD1
j_call: TRBJ2-7
v_call: TRBV5-1
cdr3_nt: TGCGCCAGCAGCTTGGCAGGGGGCGCATTAAGGGCCGAGCAGTACTTC
cdr3_aa: CASSLAGGALRAEQYF

clone_size: -
d_call: -
j_call: TRBJ2-2
v_call: TRBV5-4
cdr3_nt: TGTGCCAGCAGCTTGGACAACACCGGGGAGCTGTTTTTT
cdr3_aa: CASSLDNTGELFF

clone_size: few
d_call: -
j_call: TRBJ1-3
v_call: TRBV6-4
cdr3_nt: TGTGCCAGCAGCCCGCCCCAGGGAACTGGAAACACCATATATTTT
cdr3_aa: CASSPPQGTGNTIYF

clone_size: few
d_call: -
j_call: TRBJ2-2
v_call: TRBV5-4
cdr3_nt: TGTGCCAGCAGCTCCGGTGGGGCGAACACCGGGGAGCTGTTTTTT
cdr3_aa: CASSSGGANTGELFF

clone_size: -
d_call: -
j_call: TRBJ2-5
v_call: TRBV6-5
cdr3_nt: TGTGCCAGCAGTGGGACTTCAGCGGGAGAGACCCAGTACTTC
cdr3_aa: CASSGTSAGETQYF

clone_size: -
d_call: -
j_call: TRBJ2-7
v_call: TRBV2
cdr3_nt: TGTGCCAGCAGTGGCGTGATTGGTAACGAGCAGTACTTC
cdr3_aa: CASSGVIGNEQYF

clone_size: once
d_call: -
j_call: TRBJ2-1
v_call: TRBV6-5
cdr3_nt: TGTGCCAGCAGTTACTCGGGGCGAAGTGAGCAGTTCTTC
cdr3_aa: CASSYSGRSEQFF

clone_size: -
d_call: -
j_call: TRBJ2-7
v_call: TRBV16
cdr3_nt: TGTGCCAGCAGCCTTTTCCCGGGGAGCGGAGCGTACGAGCAGTACTTC
cdr3_aa: CASSLFPGSGAYEQYF

clone_size: -
d_call: -
j_call: TRBJ2-2
v_call: TRBV9
cdr3_nt: TGTGCCAGCAGCCCTAACACCGGGGAGCTGTTTTTT
cdr3_aa: CASSPNTGELFF

clone_size: -
d_call: -
j_call: TRBJ1-5
v_call: TRBV5-6
cdr3_nt: TGTGCCAGCAGCTTGAACAGCCTGGGGAGCAATCAGCCCCAGCATTTT
cdr3_aa: CASSLNSLGSNQPQHF

clone_size: -
d_call: TRBD2
j_call: TRBJ2-1
v_call: TRBV7-8
cdr3_nt: TGTGCCAGCACTCCCGGACTAGCGGGAGCCCCCGGCTCCTACAATGAGCAGTTCTTC
cdr3_aa: CASTPGLAGAPGSYNEQFF

clone_size: few
d_call: -
j_call: TRBJ2-2
v_call: TRBV19
cdr3_nt: TGTGCCAGTAGTATTGTACAGACTAACACCGGGGAGCTGTTTTTT
cdr3_aa: CASSIVQTNTGELFF

clone_size: -
d_call: -
j_call: TRBJ1-2
v_call: TRBV6-5
cdr3_nt: TGTGCCAGCAGTTACTCGGAAACTTTTGGCTACACCTTC
cdr3_aa: CASSYSETFGYTF

clone_size: -
d_call: -
j_call: TRBJ2-3
v_call: TRBV6-1
cdr3_nt: TGTGCCAGCCGGTGGGGAGATACGCAGTATTTT
cdr3_aa: CASRWGDTQYF

clone_size: -
d_call: TRBD1
j_call: TRBJ1-4
v_call: TRBV5-8
cdr3_nt: TGTGCCAGCAGCGGGACAGGGGATGAAAAACTGTTTTTT
cdr3_aa: CASSGTGDEKLFF

clone_size: -
d_call: -
j_call: TRBJ2-7
v_call: TRBV5-5
cdr3_nt: TGTGCCAGCAGCTTCCGGGACGGTTTCTACGAGCAGTACTTC
cdr3_aa: CASSFRDGFYEQYF

clone_size: few
d_call: TRBD2
j_call: TRBJ2-5
v_call: TRBV5-1
cdr3_nt: TGCGCCAGCAGCTCCCCGGGACTACGTGAGACCCAGTACTTC
cdr3_aa: CASSSPGLRETQYF

clone_size: -
d_call: -
j_call: TRBJ2-1
v_call: TRBV7-3
cdr3_nt: TGTGCCAGCAGCTTATTGACCCGCGATGAGCAGTTCTTC
cdr3_aa: CASSLLTRDEQFF

clone_size: -
d_call: -
j_call: TRBJ2-7
v_call: TRBV4-1
cdr3_nt: TGCGCCAGCAGCCCAGGGGACACCTGGGTTTTGGGCGGGCAGTACTTC
cdr3_aa: CASSPGDTWVLGGQYF

clone_size: -
d_call: TRBD2
j_call: TRBJ2-4
v_call: TRBV30
cdr3_nt: TGTGCCTATCGCCCGGGGGGGGGAAACATTCAGTACTTC
cdr3_aa: CAYRPGGGNIQYF

clone_size: -
d_call: -
j_call: TRBJ2-3
v_call: TRBV10-3
cdr3_nt: TGTGCCATCTGGGGTGGGAGTCACCGAGATACGCAGTATTTT
cdr3_aa: CAIWGGSHRDTQYF

clone_size: -
d_call: -
j_call: TRBJ1-5
v_call: TRBV19
cdr3_nt: TGTGCCAGTAGCGATGTGACAAATCAGCCCCAGCATTTT
cdr3_aa: CASSDVTNQPQHF

clone_size: few
d_call: -
j_call: TRBJ1-2
v_call: TRBV5-1
cdr3_nt: TGCGCCAGCAGCCTCGAGAATCAGGATGGCTACACCTTC
cdr3_aa: CASSLENQDGYTF

clone_size: -
d_call: -
j_call: TRBJ2-1
v_call: TRBV5-1
cdr3_nt: TGCGCCAGCAGCTCCGGGATAGCGAGAGAGCAGTTCTTC
cdr3_aa: CASSSGIAREQFF

clone_size: once
d_call: TRBD1
j_call: TRBJ1-2
v_call: TRBV11-2
cdr3_nt: TGTGCCAGCAGCTTCGGGGACAGGGCTGGCTACACCTTC
cdr3_aa: CASSFGDRAGYTF

clone_size: few
d_call: -
j_call: TRBJ1-2
v_call: TRBV18
cdr3_nt: TGTGCCAGCTCCCCATTGAGCGGCTATGGCTACACCTTC
cdr3_aa: CASSPLSGYGYTF

clone_size: few
d_call: TRBD2
j_call: TRBJ2-3
v_call: TRBV28
cdr3_nt: TGTGCCAGCAGCCTAGCGGGAGCGGGCACAGATACGCAGTATTTT
cdr3_aa: CASSLAGAGTDTQYF

clone_size: few
d_call: TRBD1
j_call: TRBJ1-1
v_call: TRBV6-1
cdr3_nt: TGTGCCAGCAGTCCACACAGGGGGAACACTGAAGCTTTCTTT
cdr3_aa: CASSPHRGNTEAFF

clone_size: -
d_call: -
j_call: TRBJ2-2
v_call: TRBV7-6
cdr3_nt: TGTGCCAGCAGCTTACCGGACACGCTCACCGGGGAGCTGTTTTTT
cdr3_aa: CASSLPDTLTGELFF